This T cell receptor (beta chain) derives from a study of blood T cell repertoires in COVID-19. The CDR3 runs 14 residues. V dropped 4 bases and J dropped 7; count of bases not matched to a gene: 5. CDR1 KGHDR and CDR2 SFDVKD come from the germline V gene. Profiled with immunoSEQ multiplex PCR; TCRdb holds only in-frame clones, not every one. The data hold approximately 360,000 clones, with around 87% observed a single time. The sequenced sample consisted of PBMCs or T cells enriched from blood (not recorded which). The chain recombines TRBV24-1 with TRBJ1-2; 10 positions match TRBD1. This clonotype originated in a man aged 40-49 years in a cohort exposed to, infected with or recovered from COVID-19 (not recorded which). Here the CDR3 reads CATSEGQGIGGYTF. Written as DNA, the CDR3 is TGTGCCACCAGTGAGGGACAGGGGATAGGTGGCTACACCTTC.